This paragraph reports one T cell receptor beta chain. The specificity of this receptor is unknown. The sample holds no much larger clone one base away, and base qualities are not on file. The data were obtained in a study of OX40 agonist ivuxolimab in advanced cancers. The study in broad terms: Ivuxolimab was an agonistic, fully human IgG2 monoclonal antibody directed against OX40 (CD134), a costimulatory receptor. Intravenous ivuxolimab was administered to patients every 2 weeks at six dose levels: 0.01, 0.1, 0.3, 1.5, 3 and 10 mg/kg. Of the roughly 51 dose-escalation patients, hepatocellular carcinoma was present in approximately 20, melanoma in around 15, renal cell carcinoma in 9 and head and neck cancer in 9. In the dose-escalation cohort, 82.7% of patients were male, and the mean age was approximately 60 years, with a range of roughly 23 to 85. Patients were allowed to have had prior anti-PD-1, anti-PD-L1 or anti-CTLA-4 therapy, and 40% of the dose-escalation patients had previously received checkpoint inhibitors. Three dose-escalation patients achieved partial responses, one with hepatocellular carcinoma and two with cutaneous melanoma. Peripheral TCRbeta sequencing was intended to test whether TCR sequence diversity was altered and clonal T-cell expansion was caused by ivuxolimab. The paper covers the monotherapy dose-escalation part of the phase I ivuxolimab trial, which included N of about 50 patients.

General study outcomes and caveats: At doses from 0.1 to 3.0 mg/kg, clonal expansion was seen in both CD4+ and CD8+ blood T cells between baseline and week 6. In partial responders in the 0.1-3.0 mg/kg groups, normalized peripheral clonal expansion was found to be among the lowest, especially among CD8+ T cells. Low levels of normalized T-cell clonal expansion were also seen in some patients who did not respond. Antigen specificity was not determined for the clonally expanded peripheral T cells. After ivuxolimab, more expanded clones were found on average in CD8+ T cells than in CD4+ T cells.

CDR1 and CDR2 (SGHVS, FQNEAQ) derive from the germline V gene. V gives up 1 base and J gives up 5 bases, and the segment between their germline ends measures 11 bases. Inclusive of the bounding cysteine and phenylalanine, the CDR3 is 15 residues long. The sequence is cut down to CDR3 DNA, 45 bases in frame from base 1. Patients with autoimmune disease history or receiving systemic immunosuppression were excluded from the trial. Peripheral blood for TCR sequencing was collected from all dose cohorts at baseline, on cycle 4 day 1, and on cycle 7 day 1. Samples came from an open-label, multicenter, first-in-human phase I dose-escalation trial of ivuxolimab. Adults with locally advanced or metastatic melanoma, renal cell, hepatocellular, or head and neck squamous cell carcinoma were enrolled in the trial. CD4+ and CD8+ T cells were sorted separately from peripheral blood before TCR sequencing. For sequencing of the TCRbeta CDR3 region, genomic DNA was extracted from the sorted cells. The immunoSEQ Assay was used to sequence the TCRbeta CDR3 regions. TCRdb holds this immuneACCESS table with in-frame rearrangements only. Some clones are missing; in checked studies, unresolved V genes explain under half, and the rest has no known cause. The sample records over 25,000 clones, about 86% of which are singletons. Of the sample, approximately 30% falls within the top ten clones.

The chain was built from TRBV7-8 and TRBJ2-2; a weak D assignment points to TRBD2 (6 bases agree). This clonotype was sampled from an adult with an advanced solid tumor such as melanoma, head and neck, liver or kidney cancer. The sample was CD4+ or CD8+ T cells sorted from blood, taken in a trial of the OX40 agonist ivuxolimab. The DNA reads TGTGCCAGCAGCTTAGTCGGGGGAAGGACCGGGGAGCTGTTTTTT. Translation gives CASSLVGGRTGELFF.